Below are 16 T cell receptor beta chains sequenced from a single sample in a study of post-analysis software for immune sequencing data. Study outcomes and limitations: TRBV5-6, TRBV5-1 and TRBV20-1 belonged to a set of about 5 TRBV segments that were more frequent in patients than controls.

cDNA libraries of TCR beta carried unique molecular identifiers. From the PCR reads, TCRdb called clonotypes with MiXCR, one entry per CDR3 protein. The table includes about 770,000 distinct CDR3 sequences, around 42% detected once. Their antigens remain unidentified. The sample consisted of blood. These receptors were collected from a girl aged 10-17 years with multiple sclerosis.

The chain combines TRBV27 with TRBJ2-5, with D tentatively TRBD2 (5 bases). CDR3 size: 16 residues. Germline V gives CDR1 MNHEY, CDR2 SMNVEV (reference sequence). Trimming took 2 bases from V and 7 from J, leaving 20 bases between them. The CDR3 is CASSLRHRGRLGTQYF. The CDR3, as DNA: TGTGCCAGCAGTTTACGGCATCGAGGGCGATTGGGGACCCAGTACTTC.

The chain uses TRBV20-1 and TRBJ1-5; D perhaps matches TRBD1 (5 bases). Looked up from germline, CDR1 is DFQATT and CDR2 is SNEGSKA (reference sequence). Trimming cost V 3 bases and J 0 bases, with 18 bases left between them. The CDR3 extends over 17 amino acids. The CDR3 protein is CSARGGRKRDSNQPQHF. The CDR3 coding sequence is TGCAGTGCTAGGGGGGGGAGGAAAAGAGATAGCAATCAGCCCCAGCATTTT.

This clonotype was observed a few times. The J gene is TRBJ2-6, the V gene TRBV19; D unclear. The CDR3 spans 17 residues. Trimming took 10 bases from V and 0 from J, leaving 19 bases between them. Germline-derived CDR1 and CDR2 are LNHDA and SQIVND (reference sequence). The CDR3 sequence is CATQDASAYSGANVLTF. CDR3 nucleotide sequence: TGTGCCACTCAGGACGCGAGCGCCTACTCTGGGGCCAACGTCCTGACTTTC. Based on the CDR3 plus reference TRBV19 and TRBJ2-6, the full variable domain is DGGITQSPKYLFRKEGQNVTLSCEQNLNHDAMYWYRQDPGQGLRLIYYSQIVNDFQKGDIAEGYSVSREKKESFPLTVTSAQKNPTAFYLCATQDASAYSGANVLTFGAGSRLTVL.

The chain carries TRBV18 and TRBJ2-7, with 7 bases aligning to TRBD1. The DNA end is a closer match to TRBJ2-5, so the J assignment may be wrong. CDR3 length equals 14 residues. Germline V CDR1 and CDR2: KGHSH, LQKENI. The DNA of the CDR3 is TGTGCCAGCTCACCAGGGACAGCCTTAGAGACCCAGTACTTC. Its protein product is CASSPGTALETQYF.

V gene TRBV20-1 combines with J gene TRBJ2-3; D is uncertain. CDR1 is DFQATT and CDR2 is SNEGSKA in the germline V gene (reference sequence). This CDR3 is 13 amino acids long. With 2 bases removed from V and 1 base from J, the gap between germline ends came to 7 bases. The CDR3 DNA reads as TGCAGTGCTAGATTCCACGGCACAGATACGCAGTATTTT. Encoded protein: CSARFHGTDTQYF.

J is TRBJ1-1 and V is TRBV5-5; the D is unclear. The ends were cut back, 2 bases at V and 3 bases at J, with 8 bases in the middle. The CDR3 is 13 residues long. Germline V CDR1 and CDR2: SGHKS, YYEKEE (reference sequence). This CDR3 reads CASSFQAYTEAFF. The CDR3, as DNA: TGTGCCAGCAGCTTTCAGGCGTACACTGAAGCTTTCTTT.

The V and J genes are TRBV20-1 and TRBJ2-7; D gene uncertain. CDR3 length equals 15 residues. The germline V gene has CDR1 DFQATT and CDR2 SNEGSKA (reference sequence). Trimming removed 0 bases at V and 0 bases at J, with 12 bases between. CDR3 nucleotide sequence: TGCAGTGCTAGAGATGTGGACGGTAGCTCCTACGAGCAGTACTTC. Its protein is CSARDVDGSSYEQYF.

This chain joins TRBV5-1 and TRBJ2-3, with 8 positions matching TRBD1. This CDR3 comprises 18 residues. V shed 6 bases and J 4 bases; nucleotides not matched to a gene: 19. CDR1 is SGHRS and CDR2 is YFSETQ in the germline V gene. The CDR3 nucleotides read TGCGCCAGCACCCAACGGGGGACAGGCCCAAGTCAGGCAGATACGCAGTATTTT. It translates to CASTQRGTGPSQADTQYF.

The chain employs TRBV20-1 and TRBJ2-7, with TRBD2 identical over 7 bases. CDR3 length: 14 amino acids. The germline V gene encodes CDR1 DFQATT and CDR2 SNEGSKA (reference sequence). Trimming cost V 6 bases and J 0 bases; bases outside gene matches: 8. The CDR3 DNA is TGCAGTGCATCCCCGGGCGGGAGCTCCTACGAGCAGTACTTC. It codes for CSASPGGSSYEQYF.

The chain links TRBV12-3 or TRBV12-4 to TRBJ2-1; TRBD2 matches 9 bases. TRBJ2-7 explains the end of the DNA better; the J call may be wrong. The CDR3 contains 15 residues. The CDR3 reads CASSLGTSNYNEQYF. CDR3 sequence (DNA): TGTGCCAGCAGTTTGGGGACTAGCAACTACAATGAGCAGTACTTC.

In this sample, this clonotype turned up a few times. J is TRBJ2-1 and V is TRBV6-5; no firm D call. Germline V gives CDR1 MNHEY, CDR2 SVGAGI. Trimming took off 0 bases at V and 7 bases at J, with 16 bases between the two ends. The CDR3 is 16 amino acids. The CDR3 is CASSYSVGSGLNEQFF. The CDR3 nucleotides are TGTGCCAGCAGTTACTCGGTTGGATCGGGTCTGAATGAGCAGTTCTTC.

This rearrangement joins TRBV6-2 or TRBV6-3 to TRBJ2-7, with D possibly TRBD1 on 5 matching bases. Trimming pared 7 bases from V and 3 bases from J, leaving 7 bases between. This CDR3 has 11 residues. The germline CDR1 and CDR2 sequences are MNHEY and SVGEGT. The CDR3 sequence: CASTDNYEQYF. The CDR3 nucleotides are TGTGCCAGCACGGACAACTACGAGCAGTACTTC.

The chain links TRBV3-1 to TRBJ2-7; TRBD1 might be the D (6 bases). Per the germline V gene, CDR1 is LGHDT and CDR2 is YNNKEL (reference sequence). The ends were cut back, 3 bases at V and 3 bases at J, with 12 bases in the middle. CDR3 length: 14 residues. The CDR3 region is CASSHLDRGYEQYF. DNA for the CDR3: TGTGCCAGCAGCCACTTGGACAGAGGCTACGAGCAGTACTTC.

In its sample, this clonotype was seen a few times. The V and J genes are TRBV12-3 or TRBV12-4 and TRBJ2-7; TRBD2 might be the D (6 bases). Trimming left V 1 base short and J 0 bases short, with 16 bases between. The CDR3 is 17 amino acids. CDR3 DNA: TGTGCCAGCAGTTTAGTTCTAGGAGGGACCGGCTCCTACGAGCAGTACTTC. Its translation: CASSLVLGGTGSYEQYF.

This clonotype was detected a few times. The chain joins TRBV5-1 to TRBJ2-7, with a weak D call TRBD1 (8 bases). Trimming removed 3 bases at V and 3 bases at J, with 13 bases between. Germline CDR1 and CDR2: SGHRS and YFSETQ. This CDR3 is built from 14 residues. The CDR3 coding sequence is TGCGCCAGCAGCTCGGACAGGGAGGGCTACGAGCAGTACTTC. This gives the protein CASSSDREGYEQYF.

This chain uses TRBV12-3 or TRBV12-4 with TRBJ1-5; D ambiguous. The V end lost 3 bases, the J end lost 7 bases, and 13 bases lay between the germline ends. The CDR3 totals 14 residues. CDR3 DNA sequence: TGTGCCAGCAGTTTTGGGCAGTTCTTCCAGCCCCAGCATTTT. Residues: CASSFGQFFQPQHF.